What follows are 26 T cell receptor beta chains derived from one specimen sequenced in a study of T cells expressing NK-cell markers. TCRdb derives one entry per CDR3 protein from the 5' RACE reads, leaving out DNA. The sample features 200,000 to 300,000 distinct CDR3 sequences, with 4% to 4.5% in its top ten. Sequencing was performed on blood T cells: a sorted CD56 or NKG2C T cell subset, CD4+ or CD8+ T cells, or bulk PBMC T cells (not recorded which). The receptors here all came from a woman between 18 and 70 years old in good health.

The V gene is TRBV7-9, the J gene TRBJ2-5; TCRdb's assignment of TRBD1 cannot be checked, as there is no DNA. Germline V lookup: CDR1 SEHNR, CDR2 FQNEAQ (reference sequence). The CDR3 sequence is 15 residues long. CDR3 loop: CASISSGLGRETQYF.

CDR3 amino acids: CASREKTVLAGGVYNEQFF. The chain has TRBV11-2 and TRBJ2-1; TCRdb outputs TRBD2, but without DNA this stays unchecked. CDR3 size: 19 residues. CDR1 is SGHAT and CDR2 is FQNNGV in the germline V gene.

The chain links TRBV11-2 to TRBJ2-6. CDR1 is SGHAT, CDR2 FQNNGV, per germline. The CDR3 is made up of 18 amino acids. The CDR3 is CASSSHRGEYSGANVLTF.

This chain links TRBV20-1 with TRBJ2-7; absent DNA, TCRdb's TRBD2 call cannot be checked. The CDR3 has 16 amino acids. Germline lookup yields CDR1 DFQATT and CDR2 SNEGSKA (reference sequence). This CDR3 is CSARDPRTSGTYEQYF.

This chain joins TRBV12-3 or TRBV12-4 and TRBJ2-3; TCRdb picks TRBD2, but there is no DNA to check that call. This CDR3 comprises 16 residues. The CDR3 sequence: CASSWGVASSTDTQYF.

The J gene is TRBJ1-1, the V gene TRBV14; TCRdb calls TRBD1, which cannot be checked without DNA. Germline loops: CDR1 SGHDN, CDR2 FVKESK. The CDR3 has 11 residues. The CDR3 loop is CASSHGQTAFF.

The chain couples TRBV7-6 to TRBJ1-6. This CDR3 comprises 15 residues. From germline, CDR1 is SGHVS and CDR2 FNYEAQ. The CDR3 sequence: CASSLGKDHPSPLHF.

This rearrangement joins TRBV25-1 to TRBJ2-1; lacking DNA, the TRBD2 call made by TCRdb goes unchecked. The CDR3 loop spans 17 amino acids. CDR1 MGHDK and CDR2 SYGVNS come from the germline V gene. CDR3 residues: CASSDPSGGAEYNEQFF.

The chain combines TRBV28 with TRBJ2-1; as DNA is missing, the TRBD1 call by TCRdb cannot be tested. Per the germline V gene, CDR1 is MDHEN and CDR2 is SYDVKM. The CDR3 is 16 amino acids. The CDR3 loop reads CASSPRDRGTYNEQFF.

The gene calls are TRBV6-1 and TRBJ2-5; TCRdb's D gene call, TRBD1, goes unchecked for lack of DNA. This CDR3 is 17 amino acids long. Germline V gene lookup returns CDR1 MNHNS and CDR2 SASEGT. The CDR3 loop is CASSNGPGTGEQETQYF.

The V call is TRBV20-1, the J call TRBJ2-7; TCRdb proposes TRBD2, but this gene call is untestable without DNA. The CDR3 extends over 11 amino acids. The V gene's germline CDR1 is DFQATT and CDR2 SNEGSKA (reference sequence). The CDR3 reads CSAPIGAGQYF.

This chain uses TRBV25-1 with TRBJ2-3; TCRdb gives TRBD2 as the D gene, but with no DNA this cannot be confirmed. Germline V lookup: CDR1 MGHDK, CDR2 SYGVNS. CDR3 length equals 15 residues. CDR3 residues: CASSEREPTTDTQYF.

The chain employs TRBV4-3 and TRBJ2-4. The CDR3 has 14 residues. Per germline, CDR1 LGHNA and CDR2 YSLEER. CDR3 sequence reads: CASSQGRSQNIQYF.

The rearrangement links TRBV4-3 to TRBJ1-5; TCRdb gives TRBD1 as the D gene, but with no DNA this cannot be confirmed. CDR1 LGHNA and CDR2 YSLEER come from the germline V gene. The CDR3 has 15 residues. The chain's CDR3 is CASSHDRQGDQPQHF.

The chain uses TRBV20-1 and TRBJ2-7. Germline V gene data show CDR1 as DFQATT and CDR2 as SNEGSKA (reference sequence). The CDR3 runs 15 residues. The CDR3: CSARERRRAIYEQYF.

The V and J genes are TRBV20-1 and TRBJ2-7. This CDR3 region has 12 residues. CDR1 is DFQATT and CDR2 is SNEGSKA in the germline V gene (reference sequence). CDR3 region: CSASRSLYEQYF.

J is TRBJ2-7 and V is TRBV6-9; TCRdb names TRBD1, which stays unverified in the absence of DNA. CDR1 MNHGY and CDR2 SVAAGI come from the germline V gene. The CDR3 contains 15 residues. The CDR3 sequence is CASSSVDRGSYEQYF.

The chain links TRBV20-1 to TRBJ2-5; the TCRdb call, TRBD2, lacks DNA for checking. CDR3 length: 14 residues. CDR1 is DFQATT, CDR2 SNEGSKA, per germline (reference sequence). The CDR3 reads CSARGGGRQETQYF.

The CDR3 loop is CASSVQGAGYTF. The chain couples TRBV9 to TRBJ1-2; TCRdb's D call of TRBD1 is untestable without DNA. The CDR3 has 12 amino acids. In germline, CDR1 is SGDLS, CDR2 YYNGEE.

The rearrangement links TRBV4-2 to TRBJ2-7. The germline V gene has CDR1 LGHNA and CDR2 YNFKEQ. CDR3 length equals 15 residues. The CDR3 loop reads CASSQEVAIAGEQYF.

V usage is TRBV18 and J usage is TRBJ1-1. This CDR3 region has 15 residues. Germline lookup yields CDR1 KGHSH and CDR2 LQKENI. The CDR3 protein is CASSPKGDGSTEAFF.

The rearrangement links TRBV20-1 to TRBJ1-5. Germline V CDR1 and CDR2: DFQATT, SNEGSKA (reference sequence). The CDR3 has 15 amino acids. The CDR3 here is CSAREGGRSNQPQHF.

This CDR3 is CASSQVDALGETQYF. This chain connects TRBV4-3 to TRBJ2-5. This CDR3 spans 15 amino acids. Germline V gene data show CDR1 as LGHNA and CDR2 as YSLEER.

This chain joins TRBV27 and TRBJ2-7; TCRdb's assignment of TRBD1 cannot be checked, as there is no DNA. Germline lookup yields CDR1 MNHEY and CDR2 SMNVEV (reference sequence). The CDR3 is made up of 14 amino acids. CDR3 loop: CASTQPDPPYEQYF.

The rearrangement joins TRBV6-1 to TRBJ2-4; the TCRdb call, TRBD2, lacks DNA for checking. The CDR3 extends over 16 amino acids. CDR1 and CDR2 (germline): MNHNS, SASEGT. CDR3 amino acids: CASSEAQGPFGNIQYF.

V and J are TRBV10-3 and TRBJ2-3. Germline CDR1 is ENHRY and CDR2 is SYGVKD. This CDR3 region has 15 residues. The CDR3 here is CAISGASDGTDTQYF.